Below, 28 T cell receptor beta chains from the same sample are listed, as sequenced in a study of T cells in Graves' hyperthyroidism and ophthalmopathy. Amplified TCR beta CDR3 regions derived from RNA transcripts. A first-round RT-PCR of the TCR CDR3 used the HTBI primer set. TCRdb reprocessed the multiplex PCR reads with MiXCR, giving one entry per CDR3 protein. The sample shows about 480,000 distinct CDR3 sequences, approximately 14% of them seen only once. The source material was blood. These receptors all stem from a woman aged 18 to 35 with Graves' hyperthyroidism.

This clonotype was seen ten or more times. The chain uses TRBV5-1 and TRBJ1-2; D is unclear. The V end was cut by 5 bases, the J end by 6 bases, with 14 bases between. CDR1 is SGHRS, CDR2 YFSETQ, per germline. The CDR3 runs to 13 residues. The CDR3 nucleotides are TGCGCCAGCAGTTCGGGAATGGGCGATGGCTACACCTTC. Its protein product is CASSSGMGDGYTF.

The chain employs TRBV5-1 and TRBJ2-5, with TRBD1 matching over 9 bases. The junction had 8 bases not matched to a gene; V was cut back by 4 bases and J by 4 bases. The CDR3 loop spans 15 amino acids. CDR1 SGHRS and CDR2 YFSETQ come from the germline V gene. The CDR3 spells CASSIKPGQGETQYF. CDR3 DNA: TGCGCCAGCAGCATAAAGCCGGGACAGGGAGAGACCCAGTACTTC.

Ten or more counts support this clonotype. The chain combines TRBV10-3 with TRBJ1-3, with unresolved D. The germline V gene encodes CDR1 ENHRY and CDR2 SYGVKD. The CDR3 has 14 residues. V lost 2 bases to trimming and J lost 4 bases, with 9 bases between them. The CDR3 nucleotides are TGTGCCATCAGTGAGAGTGGTGCGGGAAACACCATATATTTT. This codes for CAISESGAGNTIYF.

This clonotype came up many times. V usage is TRBV20-1 and J usage is TRBJ2-3; tentatively, D is TRBD2 (6 bases). The germline V gene encodes CDR1 DFQATT and CDR2 SNEGSKA (reference sequence). Trimming took off 7 bases at V and 1 base at J, with 15 bases between the two ends. This CDR3 region has 14 residues. Here the CDR3 reads CSVMEGPGTDTQYF. CDR3 nucleotide sequence: TGCAGTGTCATGGAGGGCCCCGGCACAGATACGCAGTATTTT.

In regard to this clonotype: It may be a read error: a sequence one base away is much more abundant. This chain uses TRBV11-3 with TRBJ2-3; tentatively, D is TRBD1 or TRBD2 (5 bases each). CDR3 length equals 15 residues. Per germline, CDR1 SGHNT and CDR2 YENEEA. Deletions cut 5 bases from V and 1 base from J, with 13 bases between. CDR3 region: CASSGDPPGTDTQYF. Here the CDR3 DNA reads TGTGCCAGCAGCGGGGACCCGCCGGGCACAGATACGCAGTATTTT.

This clonotype was recorded many times. V usage is TRBV20-1 and J usage is TRBJ2-3; 11 nucleotides align to TRBD2. V trimming: 7 bases; J trimming: 2 bases; junction bases outside the gene matches: 14. Per germline, CDR1 DFQATT and CDR2 SNEGSKA (reference sequence). The CDR3 runs to 17 residues. The CDR3 nucleotides read TGCAGTGTCAAGATAGCGGGAGGGATAAGGGCCACAGATACGCAGTATTTT. It specifies CSVKIAGGIRATDTQYF.

This clonotype was seen a handful of times. This chain links TRBV7-8 with TRBJ2-2, with 7 positions matching TRBD2. Trimming at V came to 5 bases and at J to 6 bases, leaving 12 bases not matched to a gene. The CDR3 covers 16 residues. Per the germline V gene, CDR1 is SGHVS and CDR2 is FQNEAQ. The CDR3 loop reads CASSPPTAGVPGELFF. The CDR3 DNA is TGTGCCAGCAGCCCACCTACGGCGGGAGTTCCCGGGGAGCTGTTTTTT.

V usage is TRBV7-8 and J usage is TRBJ2-7, with 11 nucleotides matching TRBD2. V was clipped by 1 base and J by 4 bases; unmatched bases: 3. CDR1 and CDR2 from the germline V gene are SGHVS and FQNEAQ. CDR3 length: 15 residues. CDR3 sequence reads: CASSLGSSGGYEQYF. CDR3 sequence (DNA): TGTGCCAGCAGCTTAGGGTCTAGCGGGGGGTACGAGCAGTACTTC.

In this sample, this clonotype turned up many times. This chain links TRBV20-1 with TRBJ1-2; 10 nucleotides align to TRBD1. Germline V gene sequence: CDR1 DFQATT, CDR2 SNEGSKA (reference sequence). V dropped 2 bases and J dropped 4; count of bases not matched to a gene: 19. The CDR3 sequence is 19 residues long. The CDR3 nucleotides are TGCAGTGCTAGACTCCAGCCGGGACAGGGGCGACTATCGTTCTATGGCTACACCTTC. This translates into CSARLQPGQGRLSFYGYTF.

The chain employs TRBV10-2 and TRBJ2-1; 13 nucleotides match TRBD2. The CDR3 contains 19 residues. Looked up from germline, CDR1 is WSHSY and CDR2 is SAAADI. V shed 2 bases and J 4 bases; nucleotides not matched to a gene: 11. CDR3 in amino acids: CASSEEGTSGRARYNEQFF. For the CDR3, the DNA is TGCGCCAGCAGTGAGGAGGGTACTAGCGGGAGGGCCAGGTACAATGAGCAGTTCTTC.

This clonotype was picked up many times. The chain is built from TRBV12-3 or TRBV12-4 and TRBJ1-3; 7 positions agree with TRBD1. V shed 2 bases and J 1 base; nucleotides not matched to a gene: 5. There are 16 residues in the CDR3. The DNA of the CDR3 is TGTGCCAGCAGTTTAAACGCAGGGGGTTCTGGAAACACCATATATTTT. Translation: CASSLNAGGSGNTIYF.

V gene TRBV20-1 combines with J gene TRBJ2-7; weak D call: TRBD1 (6 bases). The CDR3 runs 13 residues. Trimming stripped 1 base from V and 3 bases from J, with 10 bases between. Germline V gene sequence: CDR1 DFQATT, CDR2 SNEGSKA (reference sequence). Here the CDR3 reads CSARGTGIYEQYV. CDR3 nucleotide sequence: TGCAGTGCTAGAGGAACAGGGATCTACGAGCAGTACGTC.

The chain employs TRBV3-1 and TRBJ1-1; perhaps TRBD1 as D (6 bases). V lost 0 bases, J lost 1 base, and 9 bases lay in between. Germline V gives CDR1 LGHDT, CDR2 YNNKEL (reference sequence). There are 15 residues in the CDR3. The CDR3 nucleotides are TGTGCCAGCAGCCAAGATCTACAGGGGAACACTGAAGCTTTCTTT. Amino acids: CASSQDLQGNTEAFF. Drawing the rest from reference TRBV3-1 and TRBJ1-1, the complete variable domain is DTAVSQTPKYLVTQMGNDKSIKCEQNLGHDTMYWYKQDSKKFLKIMFSYNNKELIINETVPNRFSPKSPDKAHLNLHINSLELGDSAVYFCASSQDLQGNTEAFFGQGTRLTVV.

This clonotype was counted a few times. V gene TRBV6-1 combines with J gene TRBJ1-1, with a weak D call TRBD1 (6 bases). V was cut by 2 bases and J by 4 bases, with 14 bases left in between. Germline CDR1 MNHNS, CDR2 SASEGT. This CDR3 has 15 amino acids. As DNA, the CDR3 is TGTGCCAGCAGTGAACCAGGGGCGCGGGTCACTGAAGCTTTCTTT. It codes for CASSEPGARVTEAFF.

This clonotype was seen repeatedly, ten times or more. The V call is TRBV6-1, the J call TRBJ1-3; D is unclear. Germline V gene lookup returns CDR1 MNHNS and CDR2 SASEGT. Deletions cut 3 bases from V and 1 base from J, with 10 bases between. The CDR3 loop spans 15 amino acids. CDR3 residues: CASSESWRSGNTIYF. For the CDR3, the DNA is TGTGCCAGCAGTGAGTCCTGGCGTTCTGGAAACACCATATATTTT.

There are many counts of this clonotype. The chain is built from TRBV19 and TRBJ1-2; D call uncertain. V was cut by 11 bases and J by 7 bases, with 23 bases left in between. Germline CDR1 LNHDA, CDR2 SQIVND (reference sequence). This CDR3 is built from 14 residues. The chain's CDR3 is CASRLLRGIVGYTF. The CDR3 DNA reads as TGTGCCTCACGACTCCTCCGGGGAATTGTTGGCTACACCTTC.

The V and J genes are TRBV14 and TRBJ2-3; 10 bases are a match to TRBD2. The germline CDR1 and CDR2 sequences are SGHDN and FVKESK. V lost 0 bases to trimming and J lost 6 bases; unmatched junction nucleotides: 12. The CDR3 has 18 amino acids. The CDR3 coding sequence is TGTGCCAGCAGCCAAGATTCTAGCGGGAGCTGGAAGGCTGATACGCAGTATTTT. Encoded protein: CASSQDSSGSWKADTQYF.

Ten or more counts support this clonotype. The V call is TRBV6-1, the J call TRBJ1-1; the match to TRBD1 covers 8 bases. The CDR3 covers 11 residues. Looked up from germline, CDR1 is MNHNS and CDR2 is SASEGT. V lost 6 bases and J lost 9; bases outside the gene matches: 3. CDR3 amino acids: CASSWDRQAFF. DNA for the CDR3: TGTGCCAGCAGCTGGGACAGGCAAGCTTTCTTT.

This clonotype appeared a few times. The chain combines TRBV19 with TRBJ2-1; D is perhaps TRBD1 or TRBD2 (6 bases each). V lost 9 bases and J lost 9, with 9 bases in between. From germline, CDR1 is LNHDA and CDR2 SQIVND (reference sequence). CDR3 length: 10 amino acids. The CDR3 loop is CASEGGEQFF. CDR3 bases: TGTGCCAGCGAGGGGGGTGAGCAGTTCTTC.

This clonotype has more than one count but fewer than ten. V gene TRBV11-2 combines with J gene TRBJ2-1, with 9 nucleotides matching TRBD2. The junction had 4 bases not matched to a gene; V was cut back by 1 base and J by 0 bases. Germline CDR1 and CDR2: SGHAT and FQNNGV. The CDR3 consists of 17 residues. The CDR3 is CASSLGASGNSYNEQFF. Written as DNA, the CDR3 is TGTGCCAGCAGCTTAGGGGCTAGCGGGAACTCCTACAATGAGCAGTTCTTC.

A few counts support this clonotype. The gene calls are TRBV4-1 and TRBJ2-7, with 14 bases identical to TRBD2. The germline V gene has CDR1 MGHRA and CDR2 YSYEKL. This CDR3 region has 19 residues. The V segment lost 0 bases and the J segment 0 bases; nucleotides outside the gene matches: 7. CDR3 coding DNA: TGCGCCAGCAGCCAAGAAGCCCCGGGACTAGCGGGAGTCTCCTACGAGCAGTACTTC. Translated: CASSQEAPGLAGVSYEQYF.

This clonotype was seen ten or more times. This sequence joins TRBV3-1 and TRBJ2-7; 11 bases are a match to TRBD2. Germline V lookup: CDR1 LGHDT, CDR2 YNNKEL (reference sequence). The CDR3 runs to 14 residues. V lost 3 bases, J lost 7 bases, and 5 bases stayed unmatched. DNA for the CDR3: TGTGCCAGCAGCCACCTAGCGGGAGGCGGGGAGCAGTACGTC. It encodes CASSHLAGGGEQYV.

This clonotype was observed at least ten times. J is TRBJ2-7 and V is TRBV30; TRBD2 might be the D (5 bases). Trimming stripped 3 bases from V and 6 bases from J, with 15 bases between. Looked up from germline, CDR1 is GTSNPN and CDR2 is SVGIG (reference sequence). The CDR3 extends over 13 amino acids. The CDR3 nucleotides are TGTGCCTGGAGGGCGGACGCCGCGGGCGAGCAGTACTTC. Translating gives CAWRADAAGEQYF.

The table lists this clonotype with many counts. The rearrangement links TRBV5-1 to TRBJ2-2, with 7 positions matching TRBD1. With 4 bases clipped from V and 5 bases from J, the junction kept 11 bases outside the gene matches. CDR1 and CDR2 (germline): SGHRS, YFSETQ. This CDR3 contains 16 residues. Written as DNA, the CDR3 is TGCGCCAGCAGCCCGGGACAGCCTGTAACTACCGGGGAGCTGTTTTTT. Its translation is CASSPGQPVTTGELFF.

This clonotype was found many times. This chain connects TRBV29-1 to TRBJ2-2; maybe TRBD2 (6 bases). The length of the CDR3 is 16 residues. The V end lost 2 bases, the J end lost 1 base, and 14 bases lay between the germline ends. Germline CDR1 reads SQVTM; CDR2 reads ANQGSEA. The CDR3 region is CSVESLSGRNTGELFF. DNA of the CDR3: TGCAGCGTTGAATCCCTCTCCGGGAGGAACACCGGGGAGCTGTTTTTT.

This clonotype was counted at least ten times. This chain uses TRBV2 with TRBJ1-4; TRBD1 might be the D (6 bases). V gave up 7 bases and J gave up 3 bases, with 12 bases separating them. Germline V gives CDR1 SNHLY, CDR2 FYNNEI. This CDR3 comprises 14 residues. CDR3 sequence (DNA): TGTGCCAGCACCCAACGGACAGCTAATGAAAAACTGTTTTTT. Its translation is CASTQRTANEKLFF.

The chain has TRBV7-3 and TRBJ2-1; 9 bases agree with TRBD2. This CDR3 has 18 amino acids. The V and J ends lost 2 bases and 1 base, in that order; junction bases with no gene match: 9. The germline CDR1 and CDR2 sequences are SGHTA and FQGTGA. The DNA for the CDR3 is TGTGCCAGCAGCTTAGGAAGTAGCGGGAGCCATTCCTACAATGAGCAGTTCTTC. This codes for CASSLGSSGSHSYNEQFF. The full variable domain, rest sourced from reference TRBV7-3 and TRBJ2-1, is GAGVSQTPSNKVTEKGKYVELRCDPISGHTALYWYRQSLGQGPEFLIYFQGTGAADDSGLPNDRFFAVRPEGSVSTLKIQRTERGDSAVYLCASSLGSSGSHSYNEQFFGPGTRLTVL.

In its sample, this clonotype was seen many times. V and J are TRBV7-9 and TRBJ2-5; no clear D gene. The CDR3 length is 15 residues. Trimming removed 5 bases at V and 7 bases at J, with 20 bases between. Germline assignment: CDR1 SEHNR and CDR2 FQNEAQ (reference sequence). The chain's CDR3 is CASSPRQATFGTQYF. The DNA for the CDR3 is TGTGCCAGCAGCCCCCGTCAGGCCACCTTTGGGACCCAGTACTTC.